The sequence of this T cell receptor (beta chain) was determined in a study of blood T cell repertoires in COVID-19. Across the whole study: From the United States, Italy and Spain came samples of acute and convalescent COVID-19.

How the authors handled the data: Counts of nucleated cells, estimated from reference gene primer amplification, were obtained. Sequencing used immunoSEQ multiplex PCR; TCRdb keeps in-frame clones, though not all of them. That table supplies the V and J calls and clone size; D and trimming were determined from the DNA. The sample comprises roughly 360,000 clones, roughly 90% of which are singletons, and approximately 1% rests with the top ten. About this clone itself: Other nucleotide sequences in the sample specify the same CDR3.

Germline assignment: CDR1 LNHNV and CDR2 YYDKDF (reference sequence). The ends were cut back, 0 bases at V and 3 bases at J, with 6 bases in the middle. This CDR3 is built from 13 residues. Participant ages covered roughly 18 to 89 years across about 22 US areas. Assignment of participants to cohorts was predicated upon participant-reported clinical history. The specimen was PBMCs or T cells enriched from blood (not recorded which). The receptor was isolated from a woman aged 25 to 45 with acute COVID-19. The chain employs TRBV15 and TRBJ2-7, with D possibly matching TRBD1 (6 bases). The CDR3 DNA is TGTGCCACCAGCAGAGACAGGGGCTACGAGCAGTACTTC. This sequence encodes CATSRDRGYEQYF.